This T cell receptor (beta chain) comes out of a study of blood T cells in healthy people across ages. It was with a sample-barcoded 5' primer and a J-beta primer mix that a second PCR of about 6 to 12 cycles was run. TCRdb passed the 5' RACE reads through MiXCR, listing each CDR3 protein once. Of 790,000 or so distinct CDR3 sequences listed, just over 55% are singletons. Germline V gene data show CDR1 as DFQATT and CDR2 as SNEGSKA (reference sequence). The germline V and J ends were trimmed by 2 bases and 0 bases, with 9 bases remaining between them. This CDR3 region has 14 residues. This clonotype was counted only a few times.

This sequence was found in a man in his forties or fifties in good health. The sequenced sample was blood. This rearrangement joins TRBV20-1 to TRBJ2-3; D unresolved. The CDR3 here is CSARFRLSTDTQYF. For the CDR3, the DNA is TGCAGTGCTAGATTTCGGCTAAGCACAGATACGCAGTATTTT.